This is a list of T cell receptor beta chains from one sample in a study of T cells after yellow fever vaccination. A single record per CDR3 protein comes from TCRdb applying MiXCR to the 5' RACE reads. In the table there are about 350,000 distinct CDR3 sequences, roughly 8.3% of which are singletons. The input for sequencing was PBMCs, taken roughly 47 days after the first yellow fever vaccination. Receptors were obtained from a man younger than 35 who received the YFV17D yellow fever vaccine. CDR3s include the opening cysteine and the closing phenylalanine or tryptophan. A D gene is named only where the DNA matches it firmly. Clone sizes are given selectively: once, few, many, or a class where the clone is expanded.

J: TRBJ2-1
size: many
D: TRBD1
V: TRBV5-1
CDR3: CASSGYGTANEQFF
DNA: TGCGCCAGCAGCGGCTACGGGACAGCCAATGAGCAGTTCTTC

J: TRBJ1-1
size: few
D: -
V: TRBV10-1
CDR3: CASKQSLNTEAFF
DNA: TGCGCCAGCAAGCAGAGTCTGAACACTGAAGCTTTCTTT

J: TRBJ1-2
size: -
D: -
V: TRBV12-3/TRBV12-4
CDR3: CASSPPIYDGYTF
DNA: TGTGCCAGCAGTCCCCCTATCTACGATGGCTACACCTTC

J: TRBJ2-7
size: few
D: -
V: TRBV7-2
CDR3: CASSLASGLSYEQYF
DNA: TGTGCCAGCAGCTTAGCTAGCGGTTTATCCTACGAGCAGTACTTC

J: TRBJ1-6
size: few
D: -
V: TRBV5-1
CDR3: CASSLVPGAGNSPLHF
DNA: TGCGCCAGCAGCTTGGTCCCCGGGGCAGGTAATTCACCCCTCCACTTT

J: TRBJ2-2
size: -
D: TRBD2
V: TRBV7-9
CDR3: CASIQSGTASTGELFF
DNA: TGTGCCAGCATCCAAAGCGGGACGGCAAGCACCGGGGAGCTGTTTTTT

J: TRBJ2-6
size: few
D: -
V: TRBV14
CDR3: CASSHLGAGANVLTF
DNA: TGTGCCAGCAGCCACCTAGGAGCTGGGGCCAACGTCCTGACTTTC

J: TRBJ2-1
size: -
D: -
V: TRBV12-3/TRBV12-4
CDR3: CAITRIRQPGIFSYNEQFF
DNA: TGTGCCATCACACGGATCCGACAACCTGGAATTTTTTCCTACAATGAGCAGTTCTTC

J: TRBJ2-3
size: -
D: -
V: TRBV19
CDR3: CASSTSEGTQYF
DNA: TGTGCCAGTAGTACGAGTGAGGGCACGCAGTATTTT

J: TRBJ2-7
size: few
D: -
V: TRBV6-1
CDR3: CASGPGGFYEQYF
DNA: TGTGCCAGCGGGCCAGGGGGGTTCTACGAGCAGTACTTC

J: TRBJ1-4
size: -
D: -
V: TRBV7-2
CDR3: CASSQPLVSGRRLFF
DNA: TGTGCCAGCAGCCAACCTTTGGTCAGTGGGAGGCGACTGTTTTTT

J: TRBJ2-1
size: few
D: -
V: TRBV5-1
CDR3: CASSAQGYNEQFF
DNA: TGCGCCAGCAGCGCACAGGGTTACAATGAGCAGTTCTTC

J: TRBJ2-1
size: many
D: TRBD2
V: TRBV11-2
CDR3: CASNHGGGALRDEQFF
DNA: TGTGCCAGCAATCATGGGGGAGGGGCCCTTCGGGATGAGCAGTTCTTC

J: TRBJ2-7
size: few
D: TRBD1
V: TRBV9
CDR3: CASSAMSTGKTYEQYF
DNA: TGTGCCAGCAGCGCCATGTCGACAGGGAAAACCTACGAGCAGTACTTC

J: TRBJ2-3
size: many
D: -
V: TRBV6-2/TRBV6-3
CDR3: CASSYPADTQYF
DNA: TGTGCCAGCAGTTACCCGGCAGATACGCAGTATTTT

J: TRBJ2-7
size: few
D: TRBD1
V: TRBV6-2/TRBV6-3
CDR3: CASSYGTGIYEQYF
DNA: TGTGCCAGCAGTTACGGGACAGGGATCTACGAGCAGTACTTC

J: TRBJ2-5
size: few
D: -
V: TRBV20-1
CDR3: CSATVAASNQETQYF
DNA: TGCAGTGCTACCGTAGCGGCATCGAACCAAGAGACCCAGTACTTC

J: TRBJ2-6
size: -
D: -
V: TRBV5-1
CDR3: CASSLGPEAGANVLTF
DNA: TGCGCCAGCAGCTTGGGGCCGGAGGCTGGGGCCAACGTCCTGACTTTC

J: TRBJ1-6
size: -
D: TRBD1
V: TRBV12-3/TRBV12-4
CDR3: CASSFQGAGSPLHF
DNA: TGTGCCAGCAGTTTTCAGGGGGCAGGTTCACCCCTCCACTTT

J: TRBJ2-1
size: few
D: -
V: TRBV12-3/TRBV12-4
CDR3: CASSTETYNEQFF
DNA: TGTGCCAGCAGTACAGAAACCTACAATGAGCAGTTCTTC

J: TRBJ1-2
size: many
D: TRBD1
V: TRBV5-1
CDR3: CASSPDRGGYTF
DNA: TGCGCCAGCAGTCCTGACAGGGGTGGCTACACCTTC

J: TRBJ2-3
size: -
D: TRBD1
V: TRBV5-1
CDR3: CASGLGQGTDTQYF
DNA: TGCGCCAGCGGTCTGGGACAGGGAACAGATACGCAGTATTTT

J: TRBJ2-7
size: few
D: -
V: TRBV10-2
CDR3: CASSRSAPGEQYF
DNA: TGCGCCAGCAGTAGGTCCGCCCCGGGGGAGCAGTACTTC

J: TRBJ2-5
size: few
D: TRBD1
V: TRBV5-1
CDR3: CASSFRGLGQETQYF
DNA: TGCGCCAGCAGCTTTAGGGGGCTTGGCCAAGAGACCCAGTACTTC

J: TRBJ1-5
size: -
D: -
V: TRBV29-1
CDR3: CSVSGSPEQPQHF
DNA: TGCAGCGTCTCGGGTTCCCCTGAACAGCCCCAGCATTTT